Presented here are 11 T cell receptor beta chains from one specimen sequenced in a study of blood T cells in healthy people across ages. Using a J-beta primer mix together with a sample-barcoded 5' primer, a second PCR was run for about 6 to 11 cycles. TCRdb analysed the 5' RACE reads with MiXCR anew, one entry per CDR3 protein. The data contain about 800,000 distinct CDR3 sequences, 58% of them singletons. Material for sequencing was blood. Receptors originate from a man between 25 and 39 years old in good health.

The V gene is TRBV3-1, the J gene TRBJ2-7; weak D call: TRBD2 (6 bases). The V end was cut by 2 bases, the J end by 2 bases, with 16 bases between. Germline loops: CDR1 LGHDT, CDR2 YNNKEL (reference sequence). This CDR3 region has 16 residues. CDR3 sequence: CASSQPGVGATYEQYF. The DNA of the CDR3 is TGTGCCAGCAGCCAACCGGGGGTCGGGGCTACCTACGAGCAGTACTTC.

There are a few counts of this clonotype. DNA for the CDR3: TGTGCCAGCAGCAGAAAGACTAGCGGGAGCTTCCACGAGCAGTACTTC. Its protein is CASSRKTSGSFHEQYF. The chain joins TRBV3-1 to TRBJ2-7; 12 bases map to TRBD2. This CDR3 has 16 residues. Germline CDR1 and CDR2: LGHDT and YNNKEL (reference sequence). After removal of 5 bases from V and 5 bases from J, the junction contained 10 bases not matched to a gene.

This clonotype was seen a handful of times. This chain uses TRBV20-1 with TRBJ2-3, with TRBD1 matching 9 bases. V shed 4 bases and J 4 bases; nucleotides not matched to a gene: 6. The length of the CDR3 is 14 residues. Germline lookup yields CDR1 DFQATT and CDR2 SNEGSKA (reference sequence). The CDR3 spells CSATGTGHPDTQYF. For the CDR3, the DNA is TGCAGTGCTACCGGGACAGGGCATCCAGATACGCAGTATTTT.

V is TRBV20-1 and J is TRBJ2-1; 7 bases match TRBD2. Germline lookup yields CDR1 DFQATT and CDR2 SNEGSKA (reference sequence). V lost 2 bases and J lost 8; bases outside the gene matches: 9. The CDR3 spans 14 residues. CDR3 in DNA: TGCAGTGCTAGAAATCCGGGGGGTCCAGATGAGCAGTTCTTC. Its protein is CSARNPGGPDEQFF.

Here the CDR3 reads CASSLDGGGSYEQFF. The CDR3 region has the DNA TGCGCCAGCAGCTTGGACGGCGGGGGTTCATATGAGCAGTTCTTC. This chain links TRBV5-1 with TRBJ2-1, with 7 nucleotides matching TRBD2. This CDR3 is 15 amino acids long. Germline loops: CDR1 SGHRS, CDR2 YFSETQ. V lost 0 bases to trimming and J lost 8 bases; unmatched junction nucleotides: 8.

V usage is TRBV3-1 and J usage is TRBJ2-3, with D possibly TRBD2 on 5 matching bases. The germline V and J ends were trimmed by 0 bases and 4 bases, with 14 bases remaining between them. This CDR3 is 16 amino acids long. Germline V gene data show CDR1 as LGHDT and CDR2 as YNNKEL (reference sequence). The CDR3 nucleotides are TGTGCCAGCAGCCAAGACCCGGGATCCCCTTCAGATACGCAGTATTTT. This sequence encodes CASSQDPGSPSDTQYF.

The count of this clonotype is one. The chain carries TRBV10-3 and TRBJ2-5; no clear D gene. Germline assignment: CDR1 ENHRY and CDR2 SYGVKD. This CDR3 is 15 amino acids long. V lost 8 bases to trimming and J lost 11 bases, with 27 bases between them. Here the CDR3 reads CAIGLGLIGPNEQYF. Here the CDR3 DNA reads TGTGCCATCGGGCTGGGCCTCATAGGTCCTAATGAGCAGTACTTC.

The CDR3 loop is CASTLGGRSPLHF. CDR3 in DNA: TGTGCCAGCACCCTAGGGGGACGGTCACCCCTCCACTTT. The chain employs TRBV27 and TRBJ1-6; D might be TRBD1 (6 bases). The CDR3 runs 13 residues. Germline CDR1 MNHEY, CDR2 SMNVEV (reference sequence). The V end was cut by 7 bases, the J end by 10 bases, with 14 bases between.

This clonotype showed up just once. CDR3 sequence (DNA): TGCGCCAGCAACCAGGGACTAGCGGGAGGGAATGAGCAGTACTTC. It translates to CASNQGLAGGNEQYF. The chain couples TRBV5-1 to TRBJ2-5; 16 bases map to TRBD2. Unmatched junction bases numbered 10, after V lost 6 bases and J lost 11 bases. The CDR3 consists of 15 residues. Germline CDR1 and CDR2: SGHRS and YFSETQ.

This rearrangement joins TRBV18 to TRBJ2-7, with 10 bases identical to TRBD1. From germline, CDR1 is KGHSH and CDR2 LQKENI. V dropped 2 bases and J dropped 5; count of bases not matched to a gene: 3. CDR3 size: 14 residues. CDR3 coding DNA: TGTGCCAGCTCACCATCGGGACAGGGGAACGAGCAGTACTTC. This codes for CASSPSGQGNEQYF. Full variable domain (rest looked up from reference TRBV18 and TRBJ2-7): NAGVMQNPRHLVRRRGQEARLRCSPMKGHSHVYWYRQLPEEGLKFMVYLQKENIIDESGMPKERFSAEFPKEGPSILRIQQVVRGDSAAYFCASSPSGQGNEQYFGPGTRLTVT.

The gene calls are TRBV10-3 and TRBJ2-1; TRBD2 aligns across 11 bases. V lost 6 bases, J lost 0 bases, and 4 bases stayed unmatched. Germline CDR1 and CDR2: ENHRY and SYGVKD. The CDR3 is made up of 16 amino acids. Here the CDR3 DNA reads TGTGCCATCAGGATAGCGGGGGGGAGCTCCTACAATGAGCAGTTCTTC. Its protein product is CAIRIAGGSSYNEQFF.